The 13 T cell receptor beta chains below all came from one sample that was sequenced in a study of sequential checkpoint blockade in melanoma. The treatment: randomized to nivolumab then ipilimumab (arm A) or the reverse (arm B). Clones were sequenced by immunoSEQ multiplex PCR, and TCRdb holds only the in-frame ones, with some missing. This sample has fewer than 30,000 clones, with 77% found just once. Sequencing used CD8+ T cells sorted from blood (inferred from file names), obtained from a patient given nivolumab and ipilimumab in sequence. The receptor set was obtained from a human donor with melanoma.

The chain joins TRBV13 to TRBJ1-1, with D perhaps matching TRBD1 (6 bases). The V end was cut by 5 bases, the J end by 0 bases, with 13 bases between. Germline CDR1 is PRHDT and CDR2 is FYEKMQ (reference sequence). The CDR3 loop spans 15 amino acids. CDR3 loop: CASSLTGLLNTEAFF. CDR3 coding DNA: TGTGCCAGCAGCCTTACAGGGCTATTGAACACTGAAGCTTTCTTT.

The genes are TRBV27 and TRBJ2-7; D is ambiguous. The germline V gene encodes CDR1 MNHEY and CDR2 SMNVEV (reference sequence). The CDR3 contains 16 residues. The CDR3 coding sequence is TGTCCCGGCACGTTTATCGACTTCCTCCTTTTCTGCGAGCAGTACTTC. Its protein product is CPGTFIDFLLFCEQYF.

This clone was seen many times. J is TRBJ2-2 and V is TRBV7-9; TRBD1 aligns across 7 bases. From germline, CDR1 is SEHNR and CDR2 FQNEAQ (reference sequence). This CDR3 has 15 amino acids. With V trimmed by 5 bases and J by 4 bases, 7 bases remained unmatched. The CDR3 DNA reads TGTGCCAGCAGCCAAACGGGACAGATCACCGGGGAGCTGTTTTTT. It is translated as CASSQTGQITGELFF.

The gene calls are TRBV10-2 and TRBJ2-5; D possibly corresponds to TRBD2 (6 bases). The CDR3 spans 15 residues. V shed 6 bases and J shed 0 bases, with 14 bases lying between them. CDR1 and CDR2 from the germline V gene are WSHSY and SAAADI. In DNA form, the CDR3 reads TGCGCCAGCAGCATGGCGGGGACGGACCAAGAGACCCAGTACTTC. This sequence encodes CASSMAGTDQETQYF.

The chain links TRBV7-9 to TRBJ2-7; 7 positions match TRBD2. J lost 3 bases, V lost 5 bases, and 4 bases had no gene match. Germline CDR1 SEHNR, CDR2 FQNEAQ (reference sequence). The CDR3 spans 13 residues. CDR3 protein: CASSRGGGYEQYF. The CDR3, as DNA: TGTGCCAGCAGCCGGGGCGGGGGCTACGAGCAGTACTTC.

In this sample, this clone turned up once. The chain employs TRBV5-1 and TRBJ2-7; 7 bases map to TRBD1. V lost 4 bases and J lost 5; bases outside the gene matches: 6. From germline, CDR1 is SGHRS and CDR2 YFSETQ. CDR3 length: 13 residues. The CDR3 spells CASSPDRVHEQYF. CDR3 nucleotides: TGCGCCAGCAGCCCTGACAGGGTCCACGAGCAGTACTTC.

The chain has TRBV28 and TRBJ2-5, with TRBD1 identical over 7 bases. The last part of the DNA fits TRBJ2-7 better; the J call may be wrong. The CDR3 spans 13 residues. Germline assignment: CDR1 MDHEN and CDR2 SYDVKM. In nucleotides, the CDR3 is TGTGCCAGCAGTTGGGACAGCCGGTACGAGCAGTACTTC. Translating gives CASSWDSRYEQYF.

The V call is TRBV5-1, the J call TRBJ2-5; 9 bases match TRBD2. CDR1 is SGHRS and CDR2 is YFSETQ in the germline V gene. With V trimmed by 0 bases and J by 1 base, 4 bases remained unmatched. This CDR3 is 16 amino acids long. CDR3 in amino acids: CASSLDPSGAQETQYF. The CDR3 region has the DNA TGCGCCAGCAGCTTGGACCCTAGCGGGGCCCAAGAGACCCAGTACTTC. Full variable domain (outside the CDR3, taken from reference TRBV5-1 and TRBJ2-5): KAGVTQTPRYLIKTRGQQVTLSCSPISGHRSVSWYQQTPGQGLQFLFEYFSETQRNKGNFPGRFSGRQFSNSRSEMNVSTLELGDSALYLCASSLDPSGAQETQYFGPGTRLLVL.

The chain combines TRBV4-2 with TRBJ2-3, with TRBD1 matching 7 bases. Germline CDR1 and CDR2: LGHNA and YNFKEQ. CDR3 length: 17 residues. The V gene end was trimmed by 4 bases and the J gene end by 0 bases; junction bases not matched to a gene: 10. CDR3 nucleotides: TGTGCCAGCAGCCCCGAAGCCGGGACAGTTAGCACAGATACGCAGTATTTT. Its protein product is CASSPEAGTVSTDTQYF.

The chain joins TRBV6-1 to TRBJ1-6; D is undetermined. The ends were cut back, 2 bases at V and 3 bases at J, with 8 bases in the middle. Germline V CDR1 and CDR2: MNHNS, SASEGT. CDR3 length equals 15 residues. CDR3 in amino acids: CASSEHGSYNSPLHF. Written as DNA, the CDR3 is TGTGCCAGCAGTGAACATGGTAGCTATAATTCACCCCTCCACTTT.

This chain links TRBV19 with TRBJ2-3; D gene ambiguous. The CDR3 runs to 14 residues. V lost 3 bases and J 1 base, leaving 8 bases between the germline ends. Germline loops: CDR1 LNHDA, CDR2 SQIVND (reference sequence). The CDR3 region is CASSILSGTDTQYF. The DNA of the CDR3 is TGTGCCAGTAGTATTTTGTCAGGCACAGATACGCAGTATTTT.

The V and J genes are TRBV7-9 and TRBJ2-1, with 9 bases identical to TRBD2. The CDR3 has 14 amino acids. CDR1 SEHNR and CDR2 FQNEAQ come from the germline V gene (reference sequence). V dropped 6 bases and J dropped 0; count of bases not matched to a gene: 0. As DNA, the CDR3 is TGTGCCAGCAGTAGCGGGGGCTCCTACAATGAGCAGTTCTTC. Amino acid sequence: CASSSGGSYNEQFF.

This clone was recorded a few times. The chain links TRBV30 to TRBJ2-2, with D maybe TRBD2 (6 bases). V lost 8 bases, J lost 2 bases, and 12 bases lay in between. The CDR3 contains 13 residues. CDR1 is GTSNPN, CDR2 SVGIG, per germline (reference sequence). The CDR3 reads CARRDVNTGELFF. CDR3 nucleotides: TGTGCCCGGCGGGACGTCAACACCGGGGAGCTGTTTTTT.